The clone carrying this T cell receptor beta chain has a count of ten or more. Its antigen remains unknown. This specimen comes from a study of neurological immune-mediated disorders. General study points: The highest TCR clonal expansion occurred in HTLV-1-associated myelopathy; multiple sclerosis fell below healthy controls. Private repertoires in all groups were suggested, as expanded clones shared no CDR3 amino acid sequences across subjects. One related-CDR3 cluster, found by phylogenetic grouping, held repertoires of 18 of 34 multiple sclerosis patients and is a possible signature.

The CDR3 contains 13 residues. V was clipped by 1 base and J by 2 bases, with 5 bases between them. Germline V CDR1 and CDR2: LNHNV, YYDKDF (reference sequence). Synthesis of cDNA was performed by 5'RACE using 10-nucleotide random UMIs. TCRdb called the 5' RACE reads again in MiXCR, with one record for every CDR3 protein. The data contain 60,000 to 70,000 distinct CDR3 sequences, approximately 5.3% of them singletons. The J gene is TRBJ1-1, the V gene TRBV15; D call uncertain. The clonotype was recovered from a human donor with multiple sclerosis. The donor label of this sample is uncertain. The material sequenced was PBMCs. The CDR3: CATSRASNTEAFF. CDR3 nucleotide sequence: TGTGCCACCAGCAGAGCATCCAACACTGAAGCTTTCTTT.